The 11 T cell receptor beta chains below were found in one sample sequenced in a study of cytomegalovirus exposure and HLA in healthy donors. The data were produced by immunoSEQ multiplex PCR, yet TCRdb's version contains in-frame clones alone and is incomplete. In the table there are 90,000 to 120,000 clones, around 95% of which are singletons. The sequenced sample consisted of PBMCs. These receptor sequences come from a woman between 18 and 29 years old in good health and CMV-seronegative.

V and J are TRBV7-3 and TRBJ2-1; TRBD2 matches 8 bases. The V segment lost 3 bases and the J segment 0 bases; nucleotides outside the gene matches: 19. Germline V gene sequence: CDR1 SGHTA, CDR2 FQGTGA. The CDR3 covers 21 residues. Here the CDR3 reads CASSLGVGGVPTPSSYNEQFF. The CDR3, as DNA: TGTGCCAGCAGCTTGGGGGTCGGGGGGGTTCCCACCCCTAGCTCCTACAATGAGCAGTTCTTC.

The chain uses TRBV10-3 and TRBJ2-7; 13 nucleotides match TRBD2. The trim removed 11 bases at V and 2 bases at J, leaving 3 bases unmatched. This CDR3 is built from 13 residues. Germline V CDR1 and CDR2: ENHRY, SYGVKD. CDR3 amino acids: CAVGLAGTYEQYF. The CDR3 nucleotides read TGTGCCGTGGGACTAGCGGGGACCTACGAGCAGTACTTC.

The chain joins TRBV9 to TRBJ2-4; 8 bases are a match to TRBD1. This CDR3 contains 17 residues. Germline loops: CDR1 SGDLS, CDR2 YYNGEE. V gave up 5 bases and J gave up 0 bases; unmatched junction bases: 10. The CDR3 here is CASSPLTGEIAKNIQYF. In DNA form, the CDR3 reads TGTGCCAGCAGTCCCCTGACAGGGGAGATAGCCAAAAACATTCAGTACTTC.

V usage is TRBV30 and J usage is TRBJ2-7, with a tentative D call TRBD2 (6 bases). The J call is doubtful: the DNA matches TRBJ2-5 better. Germline V lookup: CDR1 GTSNPN, CDR2 SVGIG (reference sequence). There are 14 residues in the CDR3. DNA of the CDR3: TGTGCCTGGGCGGGGACTGGCACAGGAGAGACCCAGTACTTC. Amino acids: CAWAGTGTGETQYF.

V usage is TRBV15 and J usage is TRBJ1-5; D uncertain. Germline V gene sequence: CDR1 LNHNV, CDR2 YYDKDF (reference sequence). There are 12 residues in the CDR3. Trimming pared 1 base from V and 7 bases from J, leaving 5 bases between. Here the CDR3 reads CATSRASQPQHF. In DNA form, the CDR3 reads TGTGCCACCAGCAGAGCAAGCCAGCCCCAGCATTTT.

J is TRBJ1-1 and V is TRBV10-3, with D possibly TRBD1 on 6 matching bases. The CDR3 is 16 residues long. With 2 bases removed from V and 5 bases from J, the gap between germline ends came to 18 bases. Germline V gene sequence: CDR1 ENHRY, CDR2 SYGVKD. The CDR3 loop reads CAISEVSGDPGTEAFF. In DNA form, the CDR3 reads TGTGCCATCAGTGAGGTTTCAGGGGACCCTGGGACTGAAGCTTTCTTT.

The chain is built from TRBV30 and TRBJ2-5; no reliable D call. Trimming left V 1 base short and J 9 bases short, with 12 bases between. CDR1 GTSNPN and CDR2 SVGIG come from the germline V gene (reference sequence). This CDR3 region has 12 residues. This chain's CDR3 is CAWSGFPDSQYF. The CDR3 region has the DNA TGTGCCTGGAGTGGCTTCCCAGATTCCCAGTACTTC.

The chain employs TRBV28 and TRBJ1-5; D ambiguous. Germline lookup yields CDR1 MDHEN and CDR2 SYDVKM. Trimming left V 6 bases short and J 4 bases short, with 10 bases between. The CDR3 totals 13 residues. The CDR3 DNA reads as TGTGCCAGCAGATGGGCCGAAAATCAGCCCCAGCATTTT. Translation: CASRWAENQPQHF.

This chain connects TRBV4-1 to TRBJ1-2, with D unresolved. CDR3 length: 14 amino acids. Germline assignment: CDR1 MGHRA and CDR2 YSYEKL. V was cut by 1 base and J by 7 bases, with 13 bases left in between. The CDR3 spells CASSQGTQVFGYTF. The DNA of the CDR3 is TGCGCCAGCAGCCAAGGGACTCAGGTTTTTGGCTACACCTTC.

V gene TRBV6-1 combines with J gene TRBJ1-5, with D uncertain. The ends were cut back, 4 bases at V and 0 bases at J, with 7 bases in the middle. The CDR3 runs 14 residues. From germline, CDR1 is MNHNS and CDR2 SASEGT. The CDR3: CASSAVYSNQPQHF. CDR3 in DNA: TGTGCCAGCAGTGCGGTATATAGCAATCAGCCCCAGCATTTT.

The V and J genes are TRBV7-3 and TRBJ1-1; 7 positions agree with TRBD1. From germline, CDR1 is SGHTA and CDR2 FQGTGA. V was pared by 5 bases and J by 2 bases, with 2 bases of the junction left unmatched. The CDR3 loop spans 13 amino acids. In DNA form, the CDR3 reads TGTGCCAGCAGCGAGGGGGCAAACACTGAAGCTTTCTTT. It translates to CASSEGANTEAFF.